Each of the 8 T cell receptor beta chains below was sequenced from the same sample in a study of control samples from healthy donors and cancer patients. TCRdb's copy holds only in-frame clones and misses some; the assay was immunoSEQ multiplex PCR. Of 150,000 or so clones in the sample, about 89% were seen once. Source material: blood. The receptors originated from a man younger than 30 in good health.

The chain employs TRBV28 and TRBJ1-3; D is ambiguous. There are 16 residues in the CDR3. V lost 1 base to trimming and J lost 0 bases, with 10 bases between them. Germline assignment: CDR1 MDHEN and CDR2 SYDVKM. The CDR3 spells CASSLYLPSSGNTIYF. CDR3 bases: TGTGCCAGCAGTTTATATCTACCTAGCTCTGGAAACACCATATATTTT. Drawing the rest from reference TRBV28 and TRBJ1-3, the complete variable domain is DVKVTQSSRYLVKRTGEKVFLECVQDMDHENMFWYRQDPGLGLRLIYFSYDVKMKEKGDIPEGYSVSREKKERFSLILESASTNQTSMYLCASSLYLPSSGNTIYFGEGSWLTVV.

The chain couples TRBV7-6 to TRBJ2-3; 13 nucleotides line up with TRBD2. Germline V gene data show CDR1 as SGHVS and CDR2 as FNYEAQ. V shed 6 bases and J 2 bases; nucleotides not matched to a gene: 5. CDR3 length: 16 amino acids. This CDR3 reads CASSPLAGGSTDTQYF. CDR3 coding DNA: TGTGCCAGCAGTCCACTAGCGGGGGGGTCCACAGATACGCAGTATTTT.

This clone appeared once. CDR3 in DNA: TGTGCCAGCAGGTTTCTGGGGGCCAACGTCCTGACTTTC. Translation gives CASRFLGANVLTF. The V gene is TRBV2, the J gene TRBJ2-6; D unresolved. Germline CDR1 is SNHLY and CDR2 is FYNNEI. The CDR3 contains 13 residues. V lost 6 bases and J lost 4, with 7 bases in between. Complete variable domain (other parts from reference TRBV2 and TRBJ2-6): EPEVTQTPSHQVTQMGQEVILRCVPISNHLYFYWYRQILGQKVEFLVSFYNNEISEKSEIFDDQFSVERPDGSNFTLKIRSTKLEDSAMYFCASRFLGANVLTFGAGSRLTVL.

This chain links TRBV6-6 with TRBJ1-1; D not certain. CDR1 is MNHNY and CDR2 is SVGAGI in the germline V gene (reference sequence). V gave up 0 bases and J gave up 1 base, with 6 bases separating them. The CDR3 sequence is 14 residues long. CDR3 sequence (DNA): TGTGCCAGCAGTTACTCGTCGAGGAACACTGAAGCTTTCTTT. Translated: CASSYSSRNTEAFF.

This chain joins TRBV2 and TRBJ1-6; 8 bases are a match to TRBD1. This CDR3 has 15 amino acids. Germline V gene lookup returns CDR1 SNHLY and CDR2 FYNNEI. After removal of 0 bases from V and 11 bases from J, the junction contained 6 bases not matched to a gene. CDR3 DNA sequence: TGTGCCAGCAGTGAAGCTGCAGGGGGCTTCCCACCCCTCCACTTT. Its protein product is CASSEAAGGFPPLHF. Filled out from reference TRBV2 and TRBJ1-6, the complete variable domain reads EPEVTQTPSHQVTQMGQEVILRCVPISNHLYFYWYRQILGQKVEFLVSFYNNEISEKSEIFDDQFSVERPDGSNFTLKIRSTKLEDSAMYFCASSEAAGGFPPLHFGNGTRLTVT.

The rearrangement joins TRBV5-4 to TRBJ2-5; TRBD2 matches 8 bases. Looked up from germline, CDR1 is SGHNT and CDR2 is YYREEE (reference sequence). J gave up 5 bases and V 4 bases, and 7 bases lay outside the gene matches. The CDR3 covers 14 residues. CDR3 nucleotide sequence: TGTGCCAGCAGCACCGGGGGGGTAGAGGAGACCCAGTACTTC. Translation gives CASSTGGVEETQYF.

This chain connects TRBV6-4 to TRBJ1-2, with 7 bases lining up with TRBD1. J was trimmed by 7 bases and V by 6 bases; bases with no gene match: 14. The CDR3 runs to 15 residues. Germline assignment: CDR1 MRHNA and CDR2 SNTAGT. The CDR3, as DNA: TGTGCCAGCAGGAACCGGGCAGGGGGGTCCCTTGGCTACACCTTC. Translation: CASRNRAGGSLGYTF.

CDR3 protein: CASRQERNEQFF. For the CDR3, the DNA is TGTGCCAGCCGGCAGGAGAGGAATGAGCAGTTCTTC. The V call is TRBV2, the J call TRBJ2-1, with D unresolved. The CDR3 extends over 12 amino acids. Trimming pared 8 bases from V and 7 bases from J, leaving 12 bases between. In germline, CDR1 is SNHLY, CDR2 FYNNEI.